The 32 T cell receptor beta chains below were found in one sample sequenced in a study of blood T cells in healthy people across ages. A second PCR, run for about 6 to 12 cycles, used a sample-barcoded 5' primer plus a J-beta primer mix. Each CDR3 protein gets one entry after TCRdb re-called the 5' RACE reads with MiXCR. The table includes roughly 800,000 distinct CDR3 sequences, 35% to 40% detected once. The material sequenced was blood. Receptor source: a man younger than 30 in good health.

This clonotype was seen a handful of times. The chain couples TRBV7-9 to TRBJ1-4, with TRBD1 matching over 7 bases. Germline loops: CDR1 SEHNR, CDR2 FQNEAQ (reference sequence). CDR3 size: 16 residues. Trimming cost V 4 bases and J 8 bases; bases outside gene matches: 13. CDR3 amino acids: CASSSGQDPGREKLFF. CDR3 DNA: TGTGCCAGCAGCTCAGGACAGGACCCCGGGAGGGAAAAACTGTTTTTT.

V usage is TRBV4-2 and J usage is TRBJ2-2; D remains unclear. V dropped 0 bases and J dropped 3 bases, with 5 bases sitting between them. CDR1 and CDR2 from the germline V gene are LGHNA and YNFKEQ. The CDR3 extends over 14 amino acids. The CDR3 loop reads CASSQDSYTGELFF. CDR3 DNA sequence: TGTGCCAGCAGCCAAGACAGTTACACCGGGGAGCTGTTTTTT.

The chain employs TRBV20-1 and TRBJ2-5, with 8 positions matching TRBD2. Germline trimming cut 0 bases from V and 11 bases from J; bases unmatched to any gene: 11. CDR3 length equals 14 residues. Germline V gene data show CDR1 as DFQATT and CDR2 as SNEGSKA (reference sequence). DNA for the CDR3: TGCAGTGCTAGAGATGCGGGGGGAATCAATGAGCAGTACTTC. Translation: CSARDAGGINEQYF.

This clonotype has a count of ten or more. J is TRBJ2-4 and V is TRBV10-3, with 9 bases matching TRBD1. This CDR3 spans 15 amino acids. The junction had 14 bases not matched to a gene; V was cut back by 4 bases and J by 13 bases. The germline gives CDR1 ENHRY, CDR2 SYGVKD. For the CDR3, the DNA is TGTGCCATCAGTGGCCCGACGGGACAGGGAGGAGAGCAGTACTTC. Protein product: CAISGPTGQGGEQYF.

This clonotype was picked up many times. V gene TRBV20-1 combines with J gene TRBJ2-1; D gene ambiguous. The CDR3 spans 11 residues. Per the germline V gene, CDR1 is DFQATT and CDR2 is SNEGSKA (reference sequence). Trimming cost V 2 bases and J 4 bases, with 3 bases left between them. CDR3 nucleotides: TGCAGTGCTAGACTGTACAATGAGCAGTTCTTC. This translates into CSARLYNEQFF.

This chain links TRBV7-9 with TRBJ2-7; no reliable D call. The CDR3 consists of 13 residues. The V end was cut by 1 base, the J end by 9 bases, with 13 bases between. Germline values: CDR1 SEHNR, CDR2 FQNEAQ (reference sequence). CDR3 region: CASSLVGQFTQYF. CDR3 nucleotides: TGTGCCAGCAGCTTAGTAGGGCAGTTCACGCAGTACTTC.

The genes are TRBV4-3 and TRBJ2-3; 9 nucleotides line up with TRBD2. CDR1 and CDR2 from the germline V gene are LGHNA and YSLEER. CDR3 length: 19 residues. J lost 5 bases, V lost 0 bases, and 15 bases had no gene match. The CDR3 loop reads CASSQEGLAGVLRGDTQYF. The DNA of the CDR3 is TGCGCCAGCAGCCAAGAGGGGTTAGCGGGGGTTTTAAGGGGAGATACGCAGTATTTT.

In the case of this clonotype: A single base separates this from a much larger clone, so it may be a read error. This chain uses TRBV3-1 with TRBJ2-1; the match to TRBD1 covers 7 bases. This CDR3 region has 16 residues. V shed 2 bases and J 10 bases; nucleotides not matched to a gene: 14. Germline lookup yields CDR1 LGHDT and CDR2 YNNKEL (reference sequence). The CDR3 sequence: CASSQQRTGPHYEQFF. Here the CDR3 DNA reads TGTGCCAGCAGCCAACAACGGACAGGCCCCCACTACGAGCAGTTCTTC.

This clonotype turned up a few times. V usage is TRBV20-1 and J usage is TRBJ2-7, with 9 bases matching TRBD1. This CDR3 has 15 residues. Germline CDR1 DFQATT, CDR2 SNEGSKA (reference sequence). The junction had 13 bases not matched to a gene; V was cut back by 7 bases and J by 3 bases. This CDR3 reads CSVTGSRTGVYEQYF. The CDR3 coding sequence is TGCAGTGTAACCGGAAGTCGGACAGGGGTCTACGAGCAGTACTTC.

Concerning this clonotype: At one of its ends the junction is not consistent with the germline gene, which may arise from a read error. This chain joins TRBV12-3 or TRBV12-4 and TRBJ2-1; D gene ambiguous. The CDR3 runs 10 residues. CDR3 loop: CAGSLNEQFF. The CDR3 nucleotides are TGTGCCGGCAGTCTAAATGAGCAGTTCTTC.

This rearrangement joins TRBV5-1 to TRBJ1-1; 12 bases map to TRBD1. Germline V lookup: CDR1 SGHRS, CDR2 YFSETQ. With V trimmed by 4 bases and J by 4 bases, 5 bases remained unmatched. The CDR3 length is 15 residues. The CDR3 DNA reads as TGCGCCAGCAGCAGCACGGGACAGGGGGCCACTGAAGCTTTCTTT. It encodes CASSSTGQGATEAFF. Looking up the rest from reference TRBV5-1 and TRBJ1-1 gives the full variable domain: KAGVTQTPRYLIKTRGQQVTLSCSPISGHRSVSWYQQTPGQGLQFLFEYFSETQRNKGNFPGRFSGRQFSNSRSEMNVSTLELGDSALYLCASSSTGQGATEAFFGQGTRLTVV.

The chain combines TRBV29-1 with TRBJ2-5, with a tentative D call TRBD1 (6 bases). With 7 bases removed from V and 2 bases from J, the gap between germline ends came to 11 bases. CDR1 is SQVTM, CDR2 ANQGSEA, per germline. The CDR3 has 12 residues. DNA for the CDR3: TGCAGCGGGGGGCTACCGCAAGAGACCCAGTACTTC. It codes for CSGGLPQETQYF.

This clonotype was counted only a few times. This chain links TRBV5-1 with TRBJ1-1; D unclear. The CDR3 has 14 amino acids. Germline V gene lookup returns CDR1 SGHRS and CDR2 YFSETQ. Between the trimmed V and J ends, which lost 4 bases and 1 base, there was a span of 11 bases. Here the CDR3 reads CASSPPTENTEAFF. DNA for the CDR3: TGCGCCAGCAGCCCCCCGACCGAGAACACTGAAGCTTTCTTT.

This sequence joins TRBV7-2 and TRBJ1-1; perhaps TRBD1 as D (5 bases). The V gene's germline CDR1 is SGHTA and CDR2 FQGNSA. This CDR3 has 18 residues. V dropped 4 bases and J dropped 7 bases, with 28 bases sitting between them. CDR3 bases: TGTGCCAGCAGCTCGGTAATTGGGGACGTTGGAGCGGGCGTTGAAGCTTTCTTT. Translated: CASSSVIGDVGAGVEAFF.

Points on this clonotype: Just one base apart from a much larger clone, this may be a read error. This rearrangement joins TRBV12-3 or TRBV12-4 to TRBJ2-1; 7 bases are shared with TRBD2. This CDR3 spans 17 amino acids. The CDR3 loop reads CASSLGGIGGSYNKQFF. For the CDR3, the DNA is TGTGCCAGCAGTCTCGGGGGGATTGGTGGCTCCTACAATAAGCAGTTCTTC.

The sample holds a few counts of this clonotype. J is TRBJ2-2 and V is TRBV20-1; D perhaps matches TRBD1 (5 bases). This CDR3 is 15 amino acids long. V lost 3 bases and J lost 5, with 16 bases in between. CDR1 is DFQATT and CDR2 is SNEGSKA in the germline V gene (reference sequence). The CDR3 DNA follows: TGCAGTGCTAGTTTGGACACCGTGAGGACCGGGGAGCTGTTTTTT. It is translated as CSASLDTVRTGELFF.

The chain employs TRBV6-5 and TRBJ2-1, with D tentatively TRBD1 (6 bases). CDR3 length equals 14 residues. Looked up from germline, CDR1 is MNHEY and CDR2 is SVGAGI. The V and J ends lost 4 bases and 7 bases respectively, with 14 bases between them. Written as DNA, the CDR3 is TGTGCCAGCAGTTTAGACAGGAGATTAAATGAGCAGTTCTTC. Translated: CASSLDRRLNEQFF.

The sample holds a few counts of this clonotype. The DNA of the CDR3 is TGTGCCAGCAGTGAATTGGGACCCCAAGAGACCCAGTACTTC. Protein sequence: CASSELGPQETQYF. The chain uses TRBV28 and TRBJ2-5; D tentatively fits TRBD1 or TRBD2 (5 bases each). Trimming removed 5 bases at V and 1 base at J, with 11 bases between. This CDR3 is built from 14 residues. Germline values: CDR1 MDHEN, CDR2 SYDVKM.

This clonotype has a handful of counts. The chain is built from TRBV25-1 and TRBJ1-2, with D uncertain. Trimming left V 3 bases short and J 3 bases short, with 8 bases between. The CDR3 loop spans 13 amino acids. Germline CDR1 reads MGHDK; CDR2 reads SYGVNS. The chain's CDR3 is CASSDSRYYGYTF. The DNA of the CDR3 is TGTGCCAGCAGTGATAGCCGGTACTATGGCTACACCTTC.

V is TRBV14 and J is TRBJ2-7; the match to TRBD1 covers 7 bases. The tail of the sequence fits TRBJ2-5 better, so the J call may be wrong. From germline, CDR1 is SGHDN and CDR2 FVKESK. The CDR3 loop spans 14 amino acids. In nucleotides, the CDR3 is TGTGCCAGCAGCAGGACGACAGGGATCGGGACCCAGTACTTC. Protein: CASSRTTGIGTQYF.

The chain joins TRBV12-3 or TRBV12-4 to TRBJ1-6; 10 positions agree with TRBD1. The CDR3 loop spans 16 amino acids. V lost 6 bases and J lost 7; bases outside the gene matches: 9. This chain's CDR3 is CASSPGQGFKNSPLHF. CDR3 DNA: TGTGCCAGCAGCCCGGGACAGGGGTTTAAGAATTCACCCCTCCACTTT.

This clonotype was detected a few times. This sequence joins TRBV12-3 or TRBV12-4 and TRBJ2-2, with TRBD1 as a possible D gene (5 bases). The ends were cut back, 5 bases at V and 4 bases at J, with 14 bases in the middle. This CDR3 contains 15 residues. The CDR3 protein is CASSGGQMGTGELFF. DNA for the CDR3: TGTGCCAGCAGTGGCGGACAAATGGGCACCGGGGAGCTGTTTTTT.

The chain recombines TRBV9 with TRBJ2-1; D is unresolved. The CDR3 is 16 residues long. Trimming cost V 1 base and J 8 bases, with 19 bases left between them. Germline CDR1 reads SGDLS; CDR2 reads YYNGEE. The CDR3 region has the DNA TGTGCCAGCAGCGTACCCCCTGCTTCGGGTTTCCATGAGCAGTTCTTC. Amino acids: CASSVPPASGFHEQFF.

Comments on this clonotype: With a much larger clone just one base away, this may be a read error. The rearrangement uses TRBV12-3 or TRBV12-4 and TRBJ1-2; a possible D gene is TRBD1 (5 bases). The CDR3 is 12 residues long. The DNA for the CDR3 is TGTGCCAGCAGTTTTGGCAGGGACGGCTACAACTTC. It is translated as CASSFGRDGYNF.

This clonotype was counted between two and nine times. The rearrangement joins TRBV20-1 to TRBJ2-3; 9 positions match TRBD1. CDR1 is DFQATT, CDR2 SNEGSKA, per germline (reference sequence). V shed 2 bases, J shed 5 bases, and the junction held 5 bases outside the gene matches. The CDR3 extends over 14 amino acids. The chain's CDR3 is CSARSTGGKDTQYF. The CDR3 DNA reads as TGCAGTGCTAGATCGACAGGGGGTAAAGATACGCAGTATTTT.

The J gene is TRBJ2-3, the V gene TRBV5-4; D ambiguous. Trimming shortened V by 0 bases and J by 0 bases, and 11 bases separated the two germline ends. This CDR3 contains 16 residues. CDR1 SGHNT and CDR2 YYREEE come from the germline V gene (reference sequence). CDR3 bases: TGTGCCAGCAGCTTGGGTTGGGGTTACAGCACAGATACGCAGTATTTT. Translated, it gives CASSLGWGYSTDTQYF.

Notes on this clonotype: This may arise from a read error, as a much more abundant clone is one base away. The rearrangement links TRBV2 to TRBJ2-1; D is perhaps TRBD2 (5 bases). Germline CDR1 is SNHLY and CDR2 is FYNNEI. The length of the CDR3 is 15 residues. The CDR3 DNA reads TGTGCCAGCAGCGAAGAATCGGGGTTCTACAATGAGCAGTCCTTC. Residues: CASSEESGFYNEQSF.

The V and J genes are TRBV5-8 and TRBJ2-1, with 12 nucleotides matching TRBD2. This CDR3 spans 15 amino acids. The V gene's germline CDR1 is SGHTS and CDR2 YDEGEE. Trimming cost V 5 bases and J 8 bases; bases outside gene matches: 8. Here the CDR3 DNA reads TGTGCCAGCAGTCCCGGGACTAGCGGGTTCGATGAGCAGTTCTTC. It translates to CASSPGTSGFDEQFF.

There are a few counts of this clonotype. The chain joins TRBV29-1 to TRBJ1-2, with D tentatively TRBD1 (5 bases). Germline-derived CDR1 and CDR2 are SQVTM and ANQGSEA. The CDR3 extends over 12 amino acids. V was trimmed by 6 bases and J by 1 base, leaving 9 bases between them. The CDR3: CSVVQDNYGYTF. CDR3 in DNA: TGCAGCGTCGTACAGGATAACTATGGCTACACCTTC.

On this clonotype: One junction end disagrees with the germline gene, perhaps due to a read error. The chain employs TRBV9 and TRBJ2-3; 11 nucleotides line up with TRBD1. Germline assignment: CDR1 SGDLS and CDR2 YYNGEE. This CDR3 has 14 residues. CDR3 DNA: TGTGTCAGCAGCTGGACAGGGGGCGAGGATACGCAGTATTTT. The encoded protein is CVSSWTGGEDTQYF. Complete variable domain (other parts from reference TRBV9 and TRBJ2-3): DSGVTQTPKHLITATGQRVTLRCSPRSGDLSVYWYQQSLDQGLQFLIQYYNGEERAKGNILERFSAQQFPDLHSELNLSSLELGDSALYFCVSSWTGGEDTQYFGPGTRLTVL.

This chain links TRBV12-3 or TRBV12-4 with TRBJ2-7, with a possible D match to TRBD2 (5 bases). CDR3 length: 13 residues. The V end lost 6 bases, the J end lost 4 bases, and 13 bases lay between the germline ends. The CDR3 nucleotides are TGTGCCAGCAGCGGGGAGCCCCCTTACGAGCAGTACTTC. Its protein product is CASSGEPPYEQYF.

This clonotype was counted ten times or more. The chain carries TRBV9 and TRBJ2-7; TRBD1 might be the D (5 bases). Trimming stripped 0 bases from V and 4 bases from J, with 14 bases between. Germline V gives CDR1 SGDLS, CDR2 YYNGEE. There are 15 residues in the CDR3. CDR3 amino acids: CASSVAWQGGYEQYF. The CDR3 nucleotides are TGTGCCAGCAGCGTAGCTTGGCAGGGTGGTTACGAGCAGTACTTC. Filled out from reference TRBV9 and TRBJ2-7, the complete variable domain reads DSGVTQTPKHLITATGQRVTLRCSPRSGDLSVYWYQQSLDQGLQFLIQYYNGEERAKGNILERFSAQQFPDLHSELNLSSLELGDSALYFCASSVAWQGGYEQYFGPGTRLTVT.